Listed below are T cell receptor beta chains from one sample, sequenced in a study of blood T cells in healthy people across ages. MiXCR, run by TCRdb on the 5' RACE reads, gives a single entry per CDR3 protein. Here the sample spans 1,300,000 or so distinct CDR3 sequences, around 55% being singletons. Sequenced sample: blood. The receptors derive from a man aged 18 to 35 in good health. CDR3s include the opening cysteine and the closing phenylalanine or tryptophan. The order of the fields is clone size, D gene, V gene, J gene, CDR3 DNA, CDR3 protein. A D gene is named only where the DNA matches it firmly. Clone size, where shown, is once, few, many, or a class for clones that have expanded.

once	TRBD1	TRBV6-1	TRBJ2-2	TGTGCCACAACCTGGGACAGGAACACCGGGGAGCTGTTTTTT	CATTWDRNTGELFF
few	TRBD2	TRBV4-2	TRBJ2-5	TGTGCCAGCAGCCAAGGGAGCGGGGAAGTTGAAGAGCAGTACTTC	CASSQGSGEVEEQYF
NA	NA	TRBV12-3/TRBV12-4	TRBJ2-7	TGTGCCAGCAGTTTAGGTGAAAGTCTCTCCTACGAGCAGTACTTC	CASSLGESLSYEQYF
NA	TRBD2	TRBV27	TRBJ2-1	TGTGCCAGCAGAGGACTAGCGGGGAGATACAATGAGCAGTTCTTC	CASRGLAGRYNEQFF
NA	NA	TRBV7-2	TRBJ2-7	TGTGCCAGCAGCTTAATGGTCAAGCAAGGGCAGCAGTACTTC	CASSLMVKQGQQYF
NA	NA	TRBV29-1	TRBJ1-2	TGCAGCGTCGCAGGGGAGGCTAACTATGGCTACACCTTC	CSVAGEANYGYTF
NA	NA	TRBV24-1	TRBJ2-1	TGTGCCACCAGTGATGGGTCCGTTGCCTACAATGAGCAGTTCTTC	CATSDGSVAYNEQFF
NA	TRBD2	TRBV5-1	TRBJ2-1	TGCACCAGCAGCTTAGGAGGGACTAACTCCTACAATGAGCAGTTCTTC	CTSSLGGTNSYNEQFF
many	NA	TRBV6-1	TRBJ1-5	TGTGCCAGCAGTGAAGCGGACGGTAATCAGCCCCAGCATTTT	CASSEADGNQPQHF
NA	NA	TRBV9	TRBJ1-4	TGTGCCAGCAGCTCATTGCTAGGAAAACTGTTTTTT	CASSSLLGKLFF
NA	TRBD1	TRBV10-2	TRBJ2-5	TGCGCCAGCAGTGGGGACAGGGGGCAGGAGACCCAGTACTTC	CASSGDRGQETQYF
few	TRBD1	TRBV7-9	TRBJ2-7	TGTGCCAGCAGCTCCGGGACAGGGATTTACAATGAGCAGTACTTC	CASSSGTGIYNEQYF
NA	TRBD2	TRBV3-1	TRBJ2-1	TGTGCCAGCAGCCTCTGGACTAGCGGATCAATTGGCGATGAGCAGTTCTTC	CASSLWTSGSIGDEQFF
NA	NA	TRBV6-5	TRBJ2-7	TGTGCCAGCAGACCGATCCACAGATCCTACGAGCAGTACTTC	CASRPIHRSYEQYF
NA	TRBD2	TRBV11-2	TRBJ2-3	TGTGCCAGCAGCAACGAGCGGGGACGCACAGATACGCAGTATTTT	CASSNERGRTDTQYF
NA	NA	TRBV5-1	TRBJ1-5	TGCGCCAGCAGCGTGGGGAAGGGCCCCCAGCATTTT	CASSVGKGPQHF